This T cell receptor (beta chain) was found in a study of Ad26.COV2.S vaccination and SARS-CoV-2 variants (dated by TCRdb to the early 2020s). As for the study more broadly: Vaccine-arm donors were drawn from COV1001, a multicentre, randomized, double-blind, placebo-controlled phase I-IIa trial of Ad26.COV2.S in healthy adults. Ad26.COV2.S was given intramuscularly at 5x10^10 or 1x10^11 viral particles, as a single shot or as two shots 56 days apart. TCRbeta repertoire sequencing served as the tool for gauging how specific and how broad the SARS-CoV-2-reactive T cell receptors were following Ad26.COV2.S vaccination. Trial participants were randomized into five groups of five, in which low-dose or high-dose Ad26.COV2.S was given once or twice, or placebo was given on both occasions. The TCR-sequenced set comprised roughly 30 samples: approximately 19 Ad26.COV2.S vaccine recipients, 5 placebo recipients and 8 SARS-CoV-2 convalescent individuals. Investigators remained blinded to trial group allocation during experiments and outcome assessment. Findings and caveats that apply to the study as a whole: Spike-specific TCR breadth was higher in Ad26.COV2.S recipients than in placebo recipients (P = 0.0014). The study was not powered for comparison of responses between vaccine doses or regimens. After vaccination, spike-specific CD8+ and CD4+ T cell responses were reported to show substantial breadth. Non-spike TCR breadth was comparable between vaccine and placebo recipients, consistent with the vaccine containing only spike. The authors noted that total T cell responses may have been underestimated by the TCR breadth and depth analyses.

A note on this clone: What antigen it recognizes has not been identified. No much larger clone is present one base from it, and per-base qualities are unavailable. This same CDR3 is encoded by further DNA sequences in the sample.

The treatment or condition label of this sample denotes: roughly 20 received Ad26.COV2.S at low or high dose, single or two shots; several received placebo; per-sample allocation not given. Repertoires of vaccine and placebo recipients were sequenced from samples taken on day 63 after the first injection. Between 29 July and 7 August 2020, Cohort 1b enrolled about two dozen adults aged 18-55 years at one site in Boston, USA. As a vaccine, Ad26.COV2.S was a replication-incompetent adenovirus type 26 vector that expressed a prefusion-stabilized SARS-CoV-2 spike protein derived from the original Wuhan strain. TCRbeta CDR3 regions were sequenced with the immunoSEQ Assay. After extraction, genomic DNA underwent amplification by bias-controlled multiplex PCR, followed by high-throughput sequencing. Per the original workflow: Collapsing and filtering of sequences were performed to quantify the absolute abundance of each unique TCRbeta CDR3 region. Usable DNA was measured by amplifying reference genes present in all nucleated cells, and TCRbeta template counts were normalized to that usable DNA to estimate T cell fraction. Repertoire TCRs were annotated as SARS-CoV-2-specific by exact matching of V gene, CDR3 amino acid sequence and J gene to a known reactive TCR set. The reference SARS-CoV-2 TCR set was derived from MIRA and filtered for enrichment in COVID-19-positive ImmuneCODE repertoires, a step that removed public or cross-reactive TCRs. Based on the MIRA antigens, annotated TCRs were further analysed at the level of specific ORF or position within ORF. Depth was the summed frequency of annotated unique rearrangements, while breadth was defined as annotated unique rearrangements over total unique productive rearrangements. Two-sided Wilcoxon rank-sum tests were applied when comparing TCR breadth between groups. TCRdb stores this immuneACCESS table with in-frame sequences only. Part of the clones is absent; in the studies checked, under half of the shortfall reflects unresolved V genes, and no reason is known for the rest. V and J calls and clone size are copied from that table; D and trimming were computed from the DNA. Counted in this sample were 350,000 to 500,000 clones; more than 75% of them appeared once. The top ten constitute less than 4.5% of the sample.

This receptor was obtained from a person aged 18-60 years who received the Ad26.COV2.S COVID-19 vaccine or a placebo. Sequenced material: peripheral blood, taken in a trial of Ad26.COV2.S vaccine versus placebo.

The encoded CDR3 is CASSPGGDTQYF. The DNA reads TGTGCCAGCTCACCTGGAGGAGATACGCAGTATTTT. Here the chain combines TRBV18 and TRBJ2-3, with TRBD2 perhaps the D gene, on 5 matching bases. Trimming costs V 3 bases and J 5 bases, and their ends lie 6 bases apart. The germline V gene provides CDR1 KGHSH and CDR2 LQKENI. Including the terminal cysteine and phenylalanine, the CDR3 comprises 12 residues. Only the CDR3 DNA stays, 36 bases, in frame from base 1.